Shown below are 2 T cell receptor beta chains from a single sample sequenced in a study of T cells expressing NK-cell markers. After re-calling the 5' RACE reads, TCRdb lists one entry per CDR3 protein, DNA absent. Seen in this sample are more than 250,000 distinct CDR3 sequences; the ten most common clones hold approximately 0.42%. Sequencing was carried out using blood T cells: a sorted CD56 or NKG2C T cell subset, CD4+ or CD8+ T cells, or bulk PBMC T cells (not recorded which). The receptors stem from a man aged 18 to 30 in good health.

J is TRBJ1-5 and V is TRBV24-1; TCRdb gives TRBD1 as the D gene, but with no DNA this cannot be confirmed. Germline CDR1 reads KGHDR; CDR2 reads SFDVKD. The CDR3 extends over 16 amino acids. CDR3 sequence reads: CATSGGGGDGNQPQHF.

The V and J genes are TRBV7-2 and TRBJ1-1. This CDR3 comprises 15 residues. CDR1 SGHTA and CDR2 FQGNSA come from the germline V gene. The CDR3 protein is CASSWRTLGNTEAFF.